Listed below are T cell receptor beta chains from one sample, sequenced in a study of cytomegalovirus exposure and HLA in healthy donors. Only in-frame clones appear in the TCRdb table, and some are missing; sequencing was by immunoSEQ multiplex PCR. The specimen's table records about 200,000 clones. Material for sequencing was PBMCs. The receptors come from a woman under 40 in good health and CMV-seropositive. CDR3s include the opening cysteine and the closing phenylalanine or tryptophan. A D gene is named only where the DNA matches it firmly.

D gene: -
V gene: TRBV19
J gene: TRBJ2-7
CDR3 DNA: TGTGCCAGTAGTATAGCCGCTCAGGGGTACGAGCAGTACTTC
CDR3 protein: CASSIAAQGYEQYF

D gene: TRBD2
V gene: TRBV28
J gene: TRBJ2-2
CDR3 DNA: TGTGCCAGCAGTCCGACTAGCCGGACCGGGGAGCTGTTTTTT
CDR3 protein: CASSPTSRTGELFF

D gene: -
V gene: TRBV5-1
J gene: TRBJ1-2
CDR3 DNA: TGCGCCAGCAGCTTGGGGACAGAGGATGGCTACACCTTC
CDR3 protein: CASSLGTEDGYTF

D gene: TRBD2
V gene: TRBV30
J gene: TRBJ2-2
CDR3 DNA: TGTGCCTGGAGGCTAGCGGGAGGGGGTCGGACCGGGGAGCTGTTTTTT
CDR3 protein: CAWRLAGGGRTGELFF

D gene: -
V gene: TRBV2
J gene: TRBJ2-7
CDR3 DNA: TGTGCCAGCAGTGGGATACAGGGAGTTGGCGAGCAGTACTTC
CDR3 protein: CASSGIQGVGEQYF

D gene: -
V gene: TRBV5-1
J gene: TRBJ1-4
CDR3 DNA: TGCGCCAGCAGCGCTCAGGGTTACAATGAAAAACTGTTTTTT
CDR3 protein: CASSAQGYNEKLFF

D gene: TRBD1
V gene: TRBV5-6
J gene: TRBJ2-4
CDR3 DNA: TGTGCCAGCAGCTTGGGACAGGGGATAATAGCCAAAAACATTCAGTACTTC
CDR3 protein: CASSLGQGIIAKNIQYF

D gene: -
V gene: TRBV15
J gene: TRBJ1-1
CDR3 DNA: TGTGCCACCAGCAGAGGGGCAGGGAAGACTGAAGCTTTCTTT
CDR3 protein: CATSRGAGKTEAFF

D gene: TRBD1
V gene: TRBV5-1
J gene: TRBJ1-4
CDR3 DNA: TGCGCCAGCAGCTTGTGGGGGACAGGTTCTAATGAAAAACTGTTTTTT
CDR3 protein: CASSLWGTGSNEKLFF

D gene: -
V gene: TRBV15
J gene: TRBJ1-5
CDR3 DNA: TGTGCCACCAGCAGAGATAAGAACTCGGATCAGCCCCAGCATTTT
CDR3 protein: CATSRDKNSDQPQHF

D gene: TRBD1
V gene: TRBV19
J gene: TRBJ2-1
CDR3 DNA: TGTGCCAGTAGCGGGGACAGGGGAGTATGGGCACAGCAGTTCTTC
CDR3 protein: CASSGDRGVWAQQFF

D gene: TRBD1
V gene: TRBV7-9
J gene: TRBJ1-1
CDR3 DNA: TGTGCCAGCAGCTTAGCGGGGACAGGTGATTCAGCTTTCTTT
CDR3 protein: CASSLAGTGDSAFF

D gene: -
V gene: TRBV7-9
J gene: TRBJ1-1
CDR3 DNA: TGTGCCAGCAGACCTTCAGGGGCAGAAGCTTTCTTT
CDR3 protein: CASRPSGAEAFF

D gene: TRBD2
V gene: TRBV2
J gene: TRBJ2-1
CDR3 DNA: TGTGCCAGCATGAAGAATAGCGGGGGGGCAAATGAGCAGTTCTTC
CDR3 protein: CASMKNSGGANEQFF

D gene: TRBD1
V gene: TRBV18
J gene: TRBJ1-2
CDR3 DNA: TGTGCCAGCTCACCAGACAGGGCCCTTTTTGGCTACACCTTC
CDR3 protein: CASSPDRALFGYTF

D gene: -
V gene: TRBV11-2
J gene: TRBJ2-7
CDR3 DNA: TGTGCCAGCAGTCCCCCTTGGGGCGGAGGGTACTCCTACGAGCAGTACTTC
CDR3 protein: CASSPPWGGGYSYEQYF

D gene: -
V gene: TRBV23-1
J gene: TRBJ2-3
CDR3 DNA: TGCGCCAGCAGTCAATCTCCGACACGGACGCAGTATTTT
CDR3 protein: CASSQSPTRTQYF

D gene: -
V gene: TRBV6-5
J gene: TRBJ2-3
CDR3 DNA: TGTGCCAGCAGTACTCGGGAGTGGGATACGCAGTATTTT
CDR3 protein: CASSTREWDTQYF

D gene: TRBD2
V gene: TRBV7-7
J gene: TRBJ2-7
CDR3 DNA: TGTGCCAGCAGCTTAGGGGGGACTAGCCCCCACGAGCAGTACTTC
CDR3 protein: CASSLGGTSPHEQYF

D gene: -
V gene: TRBV13
J gene: TRBJ2-7
CDR3 DNA: TGTGCCAGCAGCTTGGGTGGGGGCAACTACGAGCAGTACTTC
CDR3 protein: CASSLGGGNYEQYF

D gene: -
V gene: TRBV15
J gene: TRBJ1-4
CDR3 DNA: TGTGCCACCAGCGAAGGGGTCGCGACTAATGAAAAACTGTTTTTT
CDR3 protein: CATSEGVATNEKLFF

D gene: -
V gene: TRBV18
J gene: TRBJ1-1
CDR3 DNA: TGTGCCAGCTCACCAGCACTTAGTGGCACTGAAGCTTTCTTT
CDR3 protein: CASSPALSGTEAFF

D gene: -
V gene: TRBV11-2
J gene: TRBJ2-1
CDR3 DNA: TGTGCCAGCAGCGTCGGCACTAGCTTAAATGAGCAGTTCTTC
CDR3 protein: CASSVGTSLNEQFF

D gene: -
V gene: TRBV6-6
J gene: TRBJ1-1
CDR3 DNA: TGTGCCAGCAGTTCCGGTCTTACTGAAGCTTTCTTT
CDR3 protein: CASSSGLTEAFF

D gene: TRBD2
V gene: TRBV5-1
J gene: TRBJ2-5
CDR3 DNA: TGCGCCAGCAGCTTGGGTAGCGGGGGGCGAGAGACCCAGTACTTC
CDR3 protein: CASSLGSGGRETQYF

D gene: -
V gene: TRBV5-1
J gene: TRBJ2-7
CDR3 DNA: TGCGCCAGCACCGGGGGGCACGGGGAAGCCTCCTACGAGCAGTACTTC
CDR3 protein: CASTGGHGEASYEQYF

D gene: -
V gene: TRBV7-9
J gene: TRBJ2-5
CDR3 DNA: TGTGCCAGCAGCTTAGCGCAGGTTGGAAATCAAGAGACCCAGTACTTC
CDR3 protein: CASSLAQVGNQETQYF

D gene: -
V gene: TRBV7-2
J gene: TRBJ1-3
CDR3 DNA: TGTGCCAGCAGCCCTAGACGCCTCTCTGGAAACACCATATATTTT
CDR3 protein: CASSPRRLSGNTIYF